The next 22 T cell receptor beta chains were all read from a single sample in a study of T cell changes during pregnancy in multiple sclerosis. Sequencing was performed with immunoSEQ multiplex PCR; in TCRdb, only in-frame clones are kept and a portion is missing. The data hold over 40,000 clones, with roughly 92% observed a single time. The sample here was peripheral blood, taken in the third trimester of pregnancy. These TCRs come from a female donor with multiple sclerosis, enrolled in a pregnancy study.

The rearrangement links TRBV4-3 to TRBJ1-3; D gene uncertain. Trimming stripped 2 bases from V and 7 bases from J, with 9 bases between. Germline CDR1 LGHNA, CDR2 YSLEER. The CDR3 contains 13 residues. The CDR3 loop is CASSQKTGNTIYF. As DNA, the CDR3 is TGCGCCAGCAGCCAAAAAACGGGTAACACCATATATTTT.

The V gene is TRBV6-6, the J gene TRBJ1-2; TRBD1 might be the D (6 bases). The CDR3 has 16 amino acids. V gave up 2 bases and J gave up 2 bases, with 15 bases separating them. CDR1 MNHNY and CDR2 SVGAGI come from the germline V gene (reference sequence). The CDR3 loop is CASSYSAGAGNYGYTF. CDR3 nucleotides: TGTGCCAGCAGTTACAGTGCGGGGGCGGGGAACTATGGCTACACCTTC.

The gene calls are TRBV6-6 and TRBJ2-7, with TRBD2 identical over 7 bases. CDR3 size: 13 residues. The germline CDR1 and CDR2 sequences are MNHNY and SVGAGI (reference sequence). After removal of 8 bases from V and 6 bases from J, the junction contained 10 bases not matched to a gene. The CDR3 DNA is TGTGCCAGCGCCCCACCGGGCGGGAGCGAGCAGTACTTC. It specifies CASAPPGGSEQYF.

The V gene is TRBV6-6, the J gene TRBJ1-5; 9 bases agree with TRBD1. V lost 6 bases and J lost 0; bases outside the gene matches: 6. This CDR3 region has 16 residues. CDR1 is MNHNY and CDR2 is SVGAGI in the germline V gene (reference sequence). This CDR3 reads CASSNGTGPSNQPQHF. For the CDR3, the DNA is TGTGCCAGCAGCAACGGGACAGGGCCTAGCAATCAGCCCCAGCATTTT.

V and J are TRBV11-3 and TRBJ1-1; D gene unclear. V was shortened by 1 base and J by 1 base, with 13 bases between the two germline ends. CDR1 is SGHNT and CDR2 is YENEEA in the germline V gene. This CDR3 comprises 16 residues. CDR3 nucleotides: TGTGCCAGCAGCTTAGCGACCAGGTTCAAGAACACTGAAGCTTTCTTT. This translates into CASSLATRFKNTEAFF.

This chain uses TRBV28 with TRBJ1-2; D is unresolved. Trimming took off 6 bases at V and 4 bases at J, with 21 bases between the two ends. The CDR3 sequence is 16 residues long. Germline CDR1 MDHEN, CDR2 SYDVKM. As DNA, the CDR3 is TGTGCCAGCAGGGTAAATCCCGACTCTATATTCTATGGCTACACCTTC. This encodes CASRVNPDSIFYGYTF.

The genes are TRBV11-3 and TRBJ1-1; D is undetermined. The CDR3 covers 13 residues. Germline V gene data show CDR1 as SGHNT and CDR2 as YENEEA. V dropped 2 bases and J dropped 7 bases, with 11 bases sitting between them. CDR3 amino acids: CASSLMWANEAFF. The CDR3, as DNA: TGTGCCAGCAGCTTAATGTGGGCTAATGAAGCTTTCTTT.

The chain carries TRBV4-3 and TRBJ2-7, with D hard to call. CDR3 length equals 15 residues. The germline V gene encodes CDR1 LGHNA and CDR2 YSLEER. The V and J ends lost 0 bases and 2 bases respectively, with 11 bases between them. The CDR3 protein is CASSQEVGTPYEQYF. The DNA for the CDR3 is TGCGCCAGCAGCCAAGAGGTGGGCACCCCCTACGAGCAGTACTTC.

V usage is TRBV25-1 and J usage is TRBJ2-1; 9 bases agree with TRBD2. This CDR3 region has 17 residues. V lost 10 bases, J lost 0 bases, and 13 bases stayed unmatched. Germline CDR1 MGHDK, CDR2 SYGVNS. In DNA, the CDR3 is TGTGCCACCAGGGGGGTTAGCGGGGGTTTCTCCTACAATGAGCAGTTCTTC. This codes for CATRGVSGGFSYNEQFF.

This chain links TRBV29-1 with TRBJ1-1; 8 nucleotides align to TRBD1. The CDR3 runs 15 residues. V lost 8 bases to trimming and J lost 3 bases; unmatched junction nucleotides: 14. Germline values: CDR1 SQVTM, CDR2 ANQGSEA. CDR3 sequence: CSIRTGGFPHTEAFF. Here the CDR3 DNA reads TGCAGCATCAGAACAGGGGGATTCCCGCACACTGAAGCTTTCTTT.

The J gene is TRBJ2-4, the V gene TRBV7-9; 8 bases map to TRBD1. The V gene's germline CDR1 is SEHNR and CDR2 FQNEAQ (reference sequence). V shed 5 bases and J 3 bases; nucleotides not matched to a gene: 6. The CDR3 is 15 residues long. The CDR3 sequence: CASSGPDRGKNIQYF. The CDR3 DNA reads TGTGCCAGCAGCGGACCCGACAGGGGCAAAAACATTCAGTACTTC.

The chain couples TRBV15 to TRBJ2-1, with TRBD2 matching over 10 bases. Germline values: CDR1 LNHNV, CDR2 YYDKDF (reference sequence). J lost 8 bases, V lost 2 bases, and 6 bases had no gene match. There are 15 residues in the CDR3. The CDR3 is CATSRLAGDRDEQFF. DNA for the CDR3: TGTGCCACCAGCAGACTAGCGGGAGATCGCGATGAGCAGTTCTTC.

The rearrangement joins TRBV28 to TRBJ2-3; 9 bases are shared with TRBD2. V gave up 8 bases and J gave up 3 bases; unmatched junction bases: 6. The CDR3 has 14 residues. Germline V lookup: CDR1 MDHEN, CDR2 SYDVKM. Here the CDR3 DNA reads TGTGCCAGCGCTTTAGGACTAGCGACAGATACGCAGTATTTT. Translated, it gives CASALGLATDTQYF.

The rearrangement uses TRBV7-2 and TRBJ2-5, with TRBD1 as a possible D gene (6 bases). Germline V gene lookup returns CDR1 SGHTA and CDR2 FQGNSA. CDR3 length equals 14 residues. Trimming left V 4 bases short and J 5 bases short, with 14 bases between. CDR3 nucleotide sequence: TGTGCCAGCAGCTATACAGGGCCTCGGGAGACCCAGTACTTC. Translating it yields CASSYTGPRETQYF. Drawing the rest from reference TRBV7-2 and TRBJ2-5, the complete variable domain is GAGVSQSPSNKVTEKGKDVELRCDPISGHTALYWYRQSLGQGLEFLIYFQGNSAPDKSGLPSDRFSAERTGGSVSTLTIQRTQQEDSAVYLCASSYTGPRETQYFGPGTRLLVL.

This chain uses TRBV27 with TRBJ2-2; TRBD2 matches at 10 bases. This CDR3 spans 16 amino acids. Germline V gene data show CDR1 as MNHEY and CDR2 as SMNVEV (reference sequence). Losses at the gene ends were 6 bases for V and 6 bases for J; bases not matched to a gene: 10. This CDR3 is CASRRGAGGVAGELFF. CDR3 nucleotide sequence: TGTGCCAGCAGAAGGGGAGCGGGAGGGGTAGCCGGGGAGCTGTTTTTT.

The chain combines TRBV29-1 with TRBJ2-5; a weak D match, TRBD2 (6 bases). The DNA matches TRBJ2-7 better at its end, which makes the J call doubtful. The CDR3 length is 14 residues. Germline V gene data show CDR1 as SQVTM and CDR2 as ANQGSEA. The CDR3 here is CSVSGVSSSYEQYF. DNA of the CDR3: TGCAGCGTTTCGGGGGTTTCCAGCTCCTACGAGCAGTACTTC.

This chain connects TRBV7-3 to TRBJ2-1; 10 nucleotides match TRBD2. Looked up from germline, CDR1 is SGHTA and CDR2 is FQGTGA. The CDR3 loop spans 17 amino acids. V lost 1 base and J lost 0; bases outside the gene matches: 3. As DNA, the CDR3 is TGTGCCAGCAGCTTAAGGGCTAGCGGGAGCTCCTACAATGAGCAGTTCTTC. As protein: CASSLRASGSSYNEQFF.

The chain is built from TRBV30 and TRBJ2-1; D not certain. CDR3 length equals 11 residues. Trimming pared 0 bases from V and 11 bases from J, leaving 8 bases between. In germline, CDR1 is GTSNPN, CDR2 SVGIG (reference sequence). The CDR3 nucleotides read TGTGCCTGGAGTGTACAGCAGCAGCAGTTCTTC. Translation: CAWSVQQQQFF.

J is TRBJ2-2 and V is TRBV7-9; 12 bases align to TRBD2. V trimming: 2 bases; J trimming: 12 bases; junction bases outside the gene matches: 7. The length of the CDR3 is 15 residues. In germline, CDR1 is SEHNR, CDR2 FQNEAQ (reference sequence). The CDR3 reads CASSLPGLAGSKLFF. The CDR3 DNA reads TGTGCCAGCAGCTTACCTGGACTAGCGGGATCGAAGCTGTTTTTT.

The rearrangement links TRBV5-1 to TRBJ2-2; TRBD2 agrees at 16 bases. J lost 0 bases, V lost 4 bases, and 3 bases had no gene match. From germline, CDR1 is SGHRS and CDR2 YFSETQ. This CDR3 is built from 18 residues. Written as DNA, the CDR3 is TGCGCCAGCAGCCCGGGACTAGCGGGAGGGTCGAACACCGGGGAGCTGTTTTTT. This sequence encodes CASSPGLAGGSNTGELFF.

The chain employs TRBV12-5 and TRBJ2-1; the D is unclear. CDR1 and CDR2 (germline): LGHNT, FRNRAP. The CDR3 length is 13 residues. The V end was cut by 2 bases, the J end by 10 bases, with 12 bases between. The CDR3 reads CASGLFGTSEQFF. The CDR3 nucleotides read TGTGCTAGTGGTTTGTTTGGCACCTCAGAGCAGTTCTTC.

The chain carries TRBV5-6 and TRBJ2-3, with 8 bases that match TRBD2. The germline CDR1 and CDR2 sequences are SGHDT and YYEEEE. The length of the CDR3 is 13 residues. Germline trimming cut 4 bases from V and 6 bases from J; bases unmatched to any gene: 4. The DNA of the CDR3 is TGTGCCAGCAGCCCGGGGGGGCACGATACGCAGTATTTT. It codes for CASSPGGHDTQYF.